These 22 T cell receptor beta chains were sequenced from one sample in a study of blood T cell repertoires in COVID-19. Assay: immunoSEQ multiplex PCR; the TCRdb copy retains only in-frame clones and omits some. The sample has over 150,000 clones; around 86% are singletons. The sequenced sample was peripheral blood. Receptor source: a man between 60 and 75 years old with COVID-19, enrolled during active disease.

The chain joins TRBV19 to TRBJ1-5; D remains unclear. This CDR3 has 15 amino acids. V shed 11 bases and J shed 2 bases, with 19 bases lying between them. The germline V gene encodes CDR1 LNHDA and CDR2 SQIVND (reference sequence). The CDR3 is CAATLRFEGNQPQHF. The CDR3 DNA follows: TGTGCCGCCACGCTGAGGTTTGAGGGCAATCAGCCCCAGCATTTT.

The genes are TRBV13 and TRBJ2-7; maybe TRBD2 (6 bases). The V gene lost 1 base and the J gene lost 1 base, with 11 bases spanning the gap. Per the germline V gene, CDR1 is PRHDT and CDR2 is FYEKMQ (reference sequence). CDR3 length: 15 residues. In DNA, the CDR3 is TGTGCCAGCAGCTTAGATGCGGGGAGATCCTACGAGCAGTACTTC. Amino acids: CASSLDAGRSYEQYF.

This clone is a singleton in its sample. The chain joins TRBV27 to TRBJ1-2, with D possibly matching TRBD1 (5 bases). Trimming pared 5 bases from V and 4 bases from J, leaving 14 bases between. The CDR3 is 14 residues long. The germline V gene has CDR1 MNHEY and CDR2 SMNVEV (reference sequence). The CDR3 region has the DNA TGTGCCAGCAGTGCAGGGCTCGCTCCCTATGGCTACACCTTC. It encodes CASSAGLAPYGYTF.

The chain uses TRBV5-6 and TRBJ1-1; D call uncertain. V was trimmed by 3 bases and J by 6 bases, leaving 6 bases between them. Germline V gene sequence: CDR1 SGHDT, CDR2 YYEEEE. The CDR3 sequence is 11 residues long. As DNA, the CDR3 is TGTGCCAGCAGCTGGAGATCTGAAGCTTTCTTT. Translating it yields CASSWRSEAFF.

This clone appeared a few times. CDR3: CASSTTSGGSYEQYF. CDR3 bases: TGTGCCAGCAGCACCACTAGCGGGGGCTCCTACGAGCAGTACTTC. The chain employs TRBV7-9 and TRBJ2-7; 11 bases line up with TRBD2. There are 15 residues in the CDR3. J lost 0 bases, V lost 5 bases, and 3 bases had no gene match. CDR1 and CDR2 (germline): SEHNR, FQNEAQ (reference sequence).

The V call is TRBV6-5, the J call TRBJ2-1, with 8 bases matching TRBD2. V lost 5 bases, J lost 3 bases, and 6 bases stayed unmatched. Germline CDR1 is MNHEY and CDR2 is SVGAGI. This CDR3 has 15 residues. Written as DNA, the CDR3 is TGTGCCAGCAGTCGAAGCGGGAGTGACTACAATGAGCAGTTCTTC. This encodes CASSRSGSDYNEQFF.

The V call is TRBV19, the J call TRBJ1-1; D is perhaps TRBD1 (6 bases). Germline V lookup: CDR1 LNHDA, CDR2 SQIVND (reference sequence). The V end lost 7 bases, the J end lost 5 bases, and 11 bases lay between the germline ends. The CDR3 contains 12 residues. The CDR3 loop is CASNRRGTEAFF. CDR3 in DNA: TGTGCCAGTAACCGCAGGGGAACTGAAGCTTTCTTT.

The gene calls are TRBV9 and TRBJ2-7; D might be TRBD2 (5 bases). The CDR3 sequence is 15 residues long. The V and J ends lost 0 bases and 6 bases respectively, with 16 bases between them. Germline V lookup: CDR1 SGDLS, CDR2 YYNGEE. The CDR3 loop reads CASSVGAEPGIEQYF. CDR3 coding DNA: TGTGCCAGCAGCGTAGGGGCTGAGCCCGGGATCGAGCAGTACTTC.

This CDR3 is CASSLVTRGYGYTF. The CDR3 DNA reads as TGTGCCAGCAGCTTAGTAACGCGTGGCTATGGCTACACCTTC. V usage is TRBV11-2 and J usage is TRBJ1-2; D is unclear. CDR1 SGHAT and CDR2 FQNNGV come from the germline V gene. There are 14 residues in the CDR3. The V gene lost 1 base and the J gene lost 4 bases, with 10 bases spanning the gap.

V gene TRBV6-5 combines with J gene TRBJ1-3; tentatively, D is TRBD1 (6 bases). The ends were cut back, 5 bases at V and 3 bases at J, with 11 bases in the middle. Germline CDR1 MNHEY, CDR2 SVGAGI. This CDR3 is built from 14 residues. CDR3 loop: CASSPQGFGNTIYF. CDR3 nucleotides: TGTGCCAGCAGTCCACAGGGCTTTGGAAACACCATATATTTT.

The chain carries TRBV3-1 (or the pseudogene TRBV3-2) and TRBJ1-2; 7 nucleotides agree with TRBD1. The J segment lost 1 base and the V segment lost 4 bases, leaving 3 bases of the junction unmatched. This CDR3 comprises 14 residues. The V gene's germline CDR1 is LGHDT and CDR2 YNNKEL (reference sequence). Here the CDR3 reads CASSRGTDNYGYTF. The CDR3 DNA is TGTGCCAGCAGCCGCGGGACAGATAACTATGGCTACACCTTC.

This chain connects TRBV7-9 to TRBJ2-1; 7 positions agree with TRBD2. Germline assignment: CDR1 SEHNR and CDR2 FQNEAQ (reference sequence). Trimming at V came to 5 bases and at J to 0 bases, leaving 4 bases not matched to a gene. The CDR3 spans 15 residues. Written as DNA, the CDR3 is TGTGCCAGCAGCCCCCCGGGGGGCTCCTACAATGAGCAGTTCTTC. Translating gives CASSPPGGSYNEQFF.

The chain carries TRBV6-4 and TRBJ1-3, with TRBD1 matching over 7 bases. The germline CDR1 and CDR2 sequences are MRHNA and SNTAGT. The CDR3 has 14 residues. J gave up 2 bases and V 6 bases, and 4 bases lay outside the gene matches. CDR3 nucleotides: TGTGCCAGCAGACCCGGGACAGCTGGAAACACCATATATTTT. Translation gives CASRPGTAGNTIYF.

The genes are TRBV19 and TRBJ1-1, with D possibly being TRBD1 (6 bases). The V gene's germline CDR1 is LNHDA and CDR2 SQIVND (reference sequence). V lost 6 bases to trimming and J lost 3 bases, with 11 bases between them. The length of the CDR3 is 13 residues. CDR3 loop: CASRNRDHTEAFF. The CDR3 nucleotides are TGTGCCAGTAGGAACAGGGACCACACTGAAGCTTTCTTT.

The rearrangement uses TRBV6-1 and TRBJ2-1, with TRBD2 matching 7 bases. In germline, CDR1 is MNHNS, CDR2 SASEGT. V lost 3 bases, J lost 8 bases, and 7 bases stayed unmatched. CDR3 length equals 14 residues. CDR3 region: CASSEAGVRHEQFF. The CDR3 nucleotides read TGTGCCAGCAGTGAGGCGGGGGTAAGGCATGAGCAGTTCTTC.

The rearrangement links TRBV28 to TRBJ2-1; 7 bases match TRBD1. This CDR3 spans 14 amino acids. CDR1 is MDHEN, CDR2 SYDVKM, per germline. The J segment lost 5 bases and the V segment lost 7 bases, leaving 8 bases of the junction unmatched. The CDR3 DNA sequence: TGTGCCAGCATTACCGGGACAGTCAACAATGAGCAGTTCTTC. It codes for CASITGTVNNEQFF.

The J gene is TRBJ1-5, the V gene TRBV19; no clear D. Trimming left V 6 bases short and J 7 bases short, with 16 bases between. CDR3 length: 14 residues. Germline V gene data show CDR1 as LNHDA and CDR2 as SQIVND (reference sequence). The CDR3 nucleotides are TGTGCCAGTAGGCCGGTCCAGCGGGAACAGCCCCAGCATTTT. It is translated as CASRPVQREQPQHF.

In DNA form, the CDR3 reads TGTGCCAGCAGCTCGATTGGCGGGGGAGGCACAGATACGCAGTATTTT. Encoded protein: CASSSIGGGGTDTQYF. The chain combines TRBV11-2 with TRBJ2-3, with 7 bases matching TRBD2. Germline trimming cut 4 bases from V and 1 base from J; bases unmatched to any gene: 8. There are 16 residues in the CDR3. The germline V gene has CDR1 SGHAT and CDR2 FQNNGV.

This chain links TRBV19 with TRBJ1-1; TRBD1 matches 7 bases. J lost 5 bases, V lost 5 bases, and 2 bases had no gene match. This CDR3 is 12 amino acids long. Germline V lookup: CDR1 LNHDA, CDR2 SQIVND (reference sequence). Written as DNA, the CDR3 is TGTGCCAGTAGTTCACAGGGGACTGAAGCTTTCTTT. The encoded protein is CASSSQGTEAFF.

The chain joins TRBV5-1 to TRBJ1-2, with D maybe TRBD1 (5 bases). Germline V CDR1 and CDR2: SGHRS, YFSETQ. Between the trimmed V and J ends, which lost 0 bases and 4 bases, there was a span of 10 bases. The CDR3 is 14 amino acids. The CDR3 nucleotides are TGCGCCAGCAGCTTGGCGGCAGGGTTCTATGGCTACACCTTC. Its protein is CASSLAAGFYGYTF.

The chain couples TRBV27 to TRBJ2-1; TRBD2 is a possible D gene (6 bases). Germline V gene lookup returns CDR1 MNHEY and CDR2 SMNVEV (reference sequence). V lost 2 bases and J 4 bases, leaving 27 bases between the germline ends. This CDR3 comprises 20 residues. The CDR3 DNA reads as TGTGCCAGCAGTTTAGGCGGCGAGGGTAGCGGTTCCCTTTCTTACAATGAGCAGTTCTTC. Its protein product is CASSLGGEGSGSLSYNEQFF.

The DNA for the CDR3 is TGTGCCAGCAGCCCGGGTAGTATAAACACTGAAGCTTTCTTT. It encodes CASSPGSINTEAFF. V is TRBV6-6 and J is TRBJ1-1; D unclear. V was cut by 6 bases and J by 2 bases, with 13 bases left in between. The CDR3 extends over 14 amino acids. Germline CDR1 reads MNHNY; CDR2 reads SVGAGI (reference sequence).